These T cell receptor beta chains were read from a single sample in a study of long-term antiretroviral therapy in people with HIV. Clones were read by immunoSEQ multiplex PCR, and TCRdb kept only the in-frame ones, dropping some. Here the sample spans under 45,000 clones, 94% being singletons. The sample in question was unsorted PBMCs, obtained 9.2 years after starting antiretroviral therapy. The source of these receptors is a man aged 25 to 40 with HIV. The CDR3 runs from the conserved cysteine through the conserved F or W. Each record gives: clone size, D gene, J gene, V gene, CDR3 DNA, CDR3 protein. A D gene is named only where the DNA matches it firmly. Only part of the rows carry a size: once, few, many, or a class if the clone is expanded.

once,-,TRBJ2-1,TRBV5-4,TGTGCCAGCAGCTTGAATAACAGAGATTACAATGAGCAGTTCTTC,CASSLNNRDYNEQFF
-,-,TRBJ1-1,TRBV5-1,TGCGCCAGCAGCATCCCGGGGGGCACGACAAAACTTGCTGAAGCTTTCTTT,CASSIPGGTTKLAEAFF
few,TRBD1,TRBJ1-1,TRBV10-3,TGTGCCATCAGTTCCCGGGACAGTAACACTGAAGCTTTCTTT,CAISSRDSNTEAFF
-,-,TRBJ2-7,TRBV9,TGTGCCAGCAGCGTAGCTACGGGATCCTACGAGCAGTACTTC,CASSVATGSYEQYF
-,TRBD1,TRBJ2-2,TRBV29-1,TGCAGCGTTAGGGGACAGGGGGCCGGGGAGCTGTTTTTT,CSVRGQGAGELFF
-,-,TRBJ2-7,TRBV30,TGTGCCTGGAGTGGGGACTCAGGGGGCTACGAGCAGTACTTC,CAWSGDSGGYEQYF
-,-,TRBJ2-2,TRBV18,TGTGCCAGCTCACCACTTTCGGGGAACACCGGGGAGCTGTTTTTT,CASSPLSGNTGELFF
once,TRBD1,TRBJ2-5,TRBV7-9,TGTGCCAGCAAAGGGACAGGGGTCCAAGAGACCCAGTACTTC,CASKGTGVQETQYF
-,-,TRBJ1-1,TRBV9,TGTGCCAGCAGCGTAGGGGCTTATCCTGAAGCTTTCTTT,CASSVGAYPEAFF
-,-,TRBJ2-5,TRBV5-6,TGTGCCAGCAGCTTGGTAGGGCTAGAGACCCAGTACTTC,CASSLVGLETQYF
-,TRBD1,TRBJ2-4,TRBV25-1,TGTGCCAGCAGTGGCGACAGGGGTATAAACATTCAGTACTTC,CASSGDRGINIQYF
-,TRBD1,TRBJ1-2,TRBV6-6,TGTGCCAGCAGTCTCAGGGGGCCTGGCTATGGCTACACCTTC,CASSLRGPGYGYTF
-,-,TRBJ1-1,TRBV19,TGTGCCAGTCGGAGCGGGCCAATGAACACTGAAGCTTTCTTT,CASRSGPMNTEAFF
-,-,TRBJ2-5,TRBV19,TGTGCCAGTACTGGGCATTTACAAGAGACCCAGTACTTC,CASTGHLQETQYF
-,TRBD1,TRBJ2-1,TRBV7-2,TGTGCCAGCAGCTTGACAGGGGGCGAAAACGGTGAGCAGTTCTTC,CASSLTGGENGEQFF
-,TRBD1,TRBJ2-7,TRBV13,TGTGCCAGCAAAAGGGACAGCTACGAGCAGTACTTC,CASKRDSYEQYF
-,-,TRBJ2-2,TRBV4-1,TGCGCCAGCAGCCAAGAGTCCGGGGCCGGGGAGCTGTTTTTT,CASSQESGAGELFF
-,TRBD1,TRBJ1-4,TRBV19,TGTGCCAGTAGGGACAGGGGGCCTGAAAAACTGTTTTTT,CASRDRGPEKLFF
-,-,TRBJ1-1,TRBV11-2,TGTGCCAGCACCGTAGGGGGATATAACACTGAAGCTTTCTTT,CASTVGGYNTEAFF
-,-,TRBJ2-5,TRBV29-1,TGCAGCGAGGGTGTCCAAGAGACCCAGTACTTC,CSEGVQETQYF
-,TRBD2,TRBJ2-1,TRBV7-7,TGTGCTAGCAGCTTGGGGACTAGCTCTTACAATGAGCAGTTCTTC,CASSLGTSSYNEQFF
-,-,TRBJ2-5,TRBV13,TGTGCCAGCAGCTTTGAAGAGACCCAGTACTTC,CASSFEETQYF
-,TRBD1,TRBJ1-6,TRBV4-1,TGCGCCAGCAGCCACTCCCCAGGTCGGACAGGAGCTTCACCCCTCCACTTT,CASSHSPGRTGASPLHF
-,-,TRBJ1-2,TRBV5-6,TGTGCCAGCAGCGGTTATCCAGGGGTTGGCGGCTACACCTTC,CASSGYPGVGGYTF
-,-,TRBJ1-2,TRBV2,TGTGCCAGCAGGGAACAGGGAGTCTACTATGGCTACACCTTC,CASREQGVYYGYTF
-,TRBD1,TRBJ1-2,TRBV12-5,TGTGCTAGTGGTAGGGGGACAGATCTTAACTATGGCTACACCTTC,CASGRGTDLNYGYTF